The 32 T cell receptor beta chains given below trace back to one sample, sequenced in a study of T cell responses to AZD1222 COVID-19 vaccine. Clones were read by immunoSEQ multiplex PCR, and TCRdb kept only the in-frame ones, dropping some. The repertoire holds 80,000 to 130,000 clones, with approximately 90% as singletons. This material consisted of peripheral blood, taken on day 0 of AZD1222 vaccination. The source of these receptors is an adult in good health.

The chain links TRBV27 to TRBJ1-6; 8 nucleotides match TRBD1. CDR3 length equals 15 residues. After removal of 6 bases from V and 8 bases from J, the junction contained 9 bases not matched to a gene. Germline CDR1 MNHEY, CDR2 SMNVEV (reference sequence). The CDR3: CASSRTGWGDSPLHF. The CDR3 DNA sequence: TGTGCCAGCAGCAGGACAGGGTGGGGAGATTCACCCCTCCACTTT.

This sequence joins TRBV7-7 and TRBJ2-1; unclear D gene. V lost 2 bases to trimming and J lost 2 bases, with 16 bases between them. Germline assignment: CDR1 SSHAT and CDR2 FNYEAQ (reference sequence). This CDR3 is 17 amino acids long. The CDR3 spells CASSLPAASRAYNEQFF. The CDR3, as DNA: TGTGCCAGCAGCTTACCCGCAGCCAGTCGAGCCTACAATGAGCAGTTCTTC.

J is TRBJ1-1 and V is TRBV4-1; maybe TRBD1 (6 bases). Per the germline V gene, CDR1 is MGHRA and CDR2 is YSYEKL. V dropped 4 bases and J dropped 6 bases, with 9 bases sitting between them. The CDR3 runs to 12 residues. CDR3 loop: CASSRQGSEAFF. As DNA, the CDR3 is TGCGCCAGCAGCCGTCAGGGGTCTGAAGCTTTCTTT.

The V and J genes are TRBV7-2 and TRBJ2-5; D is ambiguous. Deletions cut 5 bases from V and 5 bases from J, with 12 bases between. This CDR3 has 13 amino acids. Germline V gene data show CDR1 as SGHTA and CDR2 as FQGNSA. The DNA of the CDR3 is TGTGCCAGCAGCGGACGGATTTTGGAGACCCAGTACTTC. This gives the protein CASSGRILETQYF.

This sequence joins TRBV15 and TRBJ1-2; the match to TRBD1 covers 7 bases. Germline assignment: CDR1 LNHNV and CDR2 YYDKDF (reference sequence). After removal of 3 bases from V and 8 bases from J, the junction contained 15 bases not matched to a gene. This CDR3 contains 16 residues. CDR3: CATSRGSGTASGGYTF. CDR3 DNA: TGTGCCACCAGCAGGGGCTCCGGGACAGCCTCCGGGGGCTACACCTTC.

The genes are TRBV6-2 or TRBV6-3 and TRBJ2-3; TRBD2 aligns across 8 bases. This CDR3 is built from 15 residues. Trimming took 4 bases from V and 8 from J; bases not matched to a gene: 11. Germline values: CDR1 MNHEY, CDR2 SVGEGT. CDR3 nucleotides: TGTGCCAGCAGTTCCACTAGCGGCTCACAGATTACGCAGTATTTT. Protein product: CASSSTSGSQITQYF.

The chain carries TRBV7-2 and TRBJ2-7; D is unresolved. The germline CDR1 and CDR2 sequences are SGHTA and FQGNSA. Between the trimmed V and J ends, which lost 3 bases and 4 bases, there was a span of 4 bases. CDR3 length equals 11 residues. The CDR3, as DNA: TGTGCCAGCAGCTTCAATTACGAGCAGTACTTC. Translation: CASSFNYEQYF.

This clone appeared once. This rearrangement joins TRBV29-1 to TRBJ2-5, with a possible D match to TRBD1 (5 bases). The length of the CDR3 is 15 residues. CDR1 and CDR2 (germline): SQVTM, ANQGSEA. Trimming removed 6 bases from V and 2 bases from J, with 19 bases in between. In DNA form, the CDR3 reads TGCAGCGTCGGACCCCCAGACAGATCGCAAGAGACCCAGTACTTC. Its translation: CSVGPPDRSQETQYF. Drawing the rest from reference TRBV29-1 and TRBJ2-5, the complete variable domain is SAVISQKPSRDICQRGTSLTIQCQVDSQVTMMFWYRQQPGQSLTLIATANQGSEATYESGFVIDKFPISRPNLTFSTLTVSNMSPEDSSIYLCSVGPPDRSQETQYFGPGTRLLVL.

This chain joins TRBV19 and TRBJ2-4; D gene unclear. Looked up from germline, CDR1 is LNHDA and CDR2 is SQIVND (reference sequence). The V and J ends lost 3 bases and 0 bases respectively, with 18 bases between them. The CDR3 runs 18 residues. The CDR3 protein is CASSIPGFRDLAKNIQYF. The CDR3 DNA is TGTGCCAGTAGTATCCCAGGCTTCAGAGATTTAGCCAAAAACATTCAGTACTTC.

The V and J genes are TRBV6-6 and TRBJ2-2; 9 bases agree with TRBD1. The CDR3 covers 15 residues. Germline assignment: CDR1 MNHNY and CDR2 SVGAGI (reference sequence). V lost 6 bases to trimming and J lost 1 base; unmatched junction nucleotides: 3. The DNA for the CDR3 is TGTGCCAGCAGACCGGGACAGGGGAACACCGGGGAGCTGTTTTTT. This encodes CASRPGQGNTGELFF.

This chain connects TRBV5-1 to TRBJ2-3; D possibly corresponds to TRBD2 (7 bases). V was cut by 2 bases and J by 4 bases, with 11 bases left in between. CDR3 length: 14 residues. Germline CDR1 SGHRS, CDR2 YFSETQ. CDR3 DNA sequence: TGCGCCAGCAGCTTCGGGGGGCGCGCAGATACGCAGTATTTT. Translation: CASSFGGRADTQYF.

V is TRBV30 and J is TRBJ2-1; a weak D match, TRBD1 (5 bases). Germline CDR1 is GTSNPN and CDR2 is SVGIG (reference sequence). CDR3 length equals 12 residues. Deletions cut 5 bases from V and 6 bases from J, with 11 bases between. The CDR3 DNA is TGTGCCTGGGGCCCTAGGGGCAATGAGCAGTTCTTC. This encodes CAWGPRGNEQFF.

This chain uses TRBV11-2 with TRBJ1-2; D may be TRBD1 (5 bases). Trimming removed 0 bases at V and 8 bases at J, with 10 bases between. This CDR3 is built from 13 residues. Germline CDR1 reads SGHAT; CDR2 reads FQNNGV. DNA for the CDR3: TGTGCCAGCAGCTTAGACCAGGGATGGGGCTACACCTTC. It specifies CASSLDQGWGYTF.

The V call is TRBV11-1, the J call TRBJ1-2; possibly TRBD1 for D (5 bases). With 0 bases removed from V and 2 bases from J, the gap between germline ends came to 7 bases. CDR1 and CDR2 (germline): SGHAT, FQDESV (reference sequence). The CDR3 is made up of 14 amino acids. For the CDR3, the DNA is TGTGCCAGCAGCTTAGCGTGGGGGAACTATGGCTACACCTTC. It is translated as CASSLAWGNYGYTF.

The chain links TRBV5-1 to TRBJ1-2, with a tentative D call TRBD1 (5 bases). CDR1 and CDR2 from the germline V gene are SGHRS and YFSETQ. Trimming cost V 3 bases and J 0 bases, with 9 bases left between them. This CDR3 is built from 14 residues. The CDR3 region is CASSWGGANYGYTF. DNA for the CDR3: TGCGCCAGCAGCTGGGGGGGAGCTAACTATGGCTACACCTTC.

This clone was observed a single time. The CDR3 region has the DNA TGTGCCAGCAGGCTGGGGTATGGCTACACCTTC. It translates to CASRLGYGYTF. This sequence joins TRBV28 and TRBJ1-2, with no clear D. This CDR3 region has 11 residues. Trimming stripped 6 bases from V and 5 bases from J, with 7 bases between. Germline V gene sequence: CDR1 MDHEN, CDR2 SYDVKM.

V is TRBV15 and J is TRBJ1-6; 8 positions agree with TRBD1. Germline V gene sequence: CDR1 LNHNV, CDR2 YYDKDF (reference sequence). V gave up 0 bases and J gave up 8 bases; unmatched junction bases: 6. This CDR3 is built from 16 residues. The CDR3 reads CATSRDMNRGYSPLHF. The CDR3 region has the DNA TGTGCCACCAGCAGAGATATGAACAGGGGGTATTCACCCCTCCACTTT.

This clone was seen once. The CDR3 loop reads CASSSDGNYGYTF. The CDR3 DNA follows: TGTGCCAGCAGTTCGGACGGGAACTATGGCTACACCTTC. The V and J genes are TRBV6-5 and TRBJ1-2; D gene uncertain. With 4 bases removed from V and 2 bases from J, the gap between germline ends came to 8 bases. The germline V gene encodes CDR1 MNHEY and CDR2 SVGAGI. The CDR3 sequence is 13 residues long.

The V gene is TRBV6-2 or TRBV6-3, the J gene TRBJ2-1; D is uncertain. CDR1 and CDR2 (germline): MNHEY, SVGEGT. The CDR3 totals 11 residues. Trimming left V 6 bases short and J 4 bases short, with 4 bases between. The CDR3 DNA reads TGTGCCAGCAGCCCTTACAATGAGCAGTTCTTC. It yields the protein CASSPYNEQFF.

This rearrangement joins TRBV9 to TRBJ2-7; no firm D call. V dropped 0 bases and J dropped 2 bases, with 12 bases sitting between them. This CDR3 spans 15 amino acids. Per the germline V gene, CDR1 is SGDLS and CDR2 is YYNGEE. In nucleotides, the CDR3 is TGTGCCAGCAGCGTAGGGGTCAGCCAAGCCTACGAGCAGTACTTC. Translating gives CASSVGVSQAYEQYF.

The chain employs TRBV9 and TRBJ1-1; possible D gene TRBD1, 5 bases. CDR1 and CDR2 (germline): SGDLS, YYNGEE. V lost 0 bases and J lost 10, with 16 bases in between. CDR3 length: 14 residues. CDR3 loop: CASSVGGTLGVAFF. The CDR3 region has the DNA TGTGCCAGCAGCGTAGGGGGGACGCTGGGGGTAGCTTTCTTT. Supplemented by reference TRBV9 and TRBJ1-1, the full variable domain reads DSGVTQTPKHLITATGQRVTLRCSPRSGDLSVYWYQQSLDQGLQFLIQYYNGEERAKGNILERFSAQQFPDLHSELNLSSLELGDSALYFCASSVGGTLGVAFFGQGTRLTVV.

The chain is built from TRBV15 and TRBJ1-5; D unresolved. This CDR3 contains 14 residues. V lost 8 bases and J lost 2, with 13 bases in between. In germline, CDR1 is LNHNV, CDR2 YYDKDF (reference sequence). CDR3 in amino acids: CATLCRQCNQPQHF. The CDR3 coding sequence is TGTGCCACCCTTTGTCGGCAGTGCAATCAGCCCCAGCATTTT.

The chain uses TRBV3-1 (or the pseudogene TRBV3-2) and TRBJ1-6; unclear D gene. The ends were cut back, 4 bases at V and 5 bases at J, with 9 bases in the middle. Germline V gene sequence: CDR1 LGHDT, CDR2 YNNKEL (reference sequence). This CDR3 is built from 14 residues. CDR3 loop: CASSPYADNSPLHF. CDR3 bases: TGTGCCAGCAGCCCATATGCCGATAATTCACCCCTCCACTTT.

The CDR3 here is CAEATPYSGYDYNEQFF. The CDR3 DNA sequence: TGTGCAGAAGCAACCCCATACAGCGGGTACGACTACAATGAGCAGTTCTTC. The rearrangement uses TRBV3-1 (or the pseudogene TRBV3-2) and TRBJ2-1; the D gene is possibly TRBD2 (6 bases). The V gene's germline CDR1 is LGHDT and CDR2 YNNKEL (reference sequence). The CDR3 has 17 amino acids.

The chain links TRBV5-1 to TRBJ1-1; weak D call: TRBD1 (5 bases). This CDR3 is 17 amino acids long. V dropped 2 bases and J dropped 0 bases, with 17 bases sitting between them. Germline values: CDR1 SGHRS, CDR2 YFSETQ. Here the CDR3 DNA reads TGCGCCAGCAGCTTAGAGGGGATGGGCTCCATGAACACTGAAGCTTTCTTT. Its translation is CASSLEGMGSMNTEAFF.

The chain links TRBV5-5 to TRBJ2-2; no clear D. The V gene's germline CDR1 is SGHKS and CDR2 YYEKEE (reference sequence). This CDR3 spans 14 amino acids. With 0 bases removed from V and 4 bases from J, the gap between germline ends came to 7 bases. This CDR3 is CASSLDVITGELFF. The CDR3 region has the DNA TGTGCCAGCAGCTTGGACGTGATCACCGGGGAGCTGTTTTTT.

The chain recombines TRBV2 with TRBJ2-5; no clear D. Germline CDR1 reads SNHLY; CDR2 reads FYNNEI. Trimming removed 9 bases at V and 3 bases at J, with 14 bases between. This CDR3 is built from 13 residues. The CDR3 loop is CASSKRREETQYF. The CDR3 nucleotides are TGTGCCAGTTCCAAAAGAAGGGAAGAGACCCAGTACTTC.

The gene calls are TRBV6-6 and TRBJ2-2; either TRBD1 or TRBD2 may supply D (5 bases each). The CDR3 sequence is 13 residues long. V was cut by 10 bases and J by 4 bases, with 13 bases left in between. Germline CDR1 is MNHNY and CDR2 is SVGAGI (reference sequence). CDR3 protein: CATRGAGTGELFF. The CDR3 region has the DNA TGTGCCACCCGAGGGGCGGGCACCGGGGAGCTGTTTTTT.

The chain is built from TRBV12-3 or TRBV12-4 and TRBJ1-5; 8 nucleotides line up with TRBD1. This CDR3 comprises 13 residues. V lost 5 bases and J lost 6; bases outside the gene matches: 3. Here the CDR3 reads CASSPGGGQPQHF. The CDR3 DNA reads as TGTGCCAGCAGTCCAGGGGGCGGTCAGCCCCAGCATTTT.

The chain joins TRBV7-2 to TRBJ2-1, with TRBD1 matching 8 bases. CDR3 length: 16 amino acids. The germline V gene encodes CDR1 SGHTA and CDR2 FQGNSA. Germline trimming cut 5 bases from V and 3 bases from J; bases unmatched to any gene: 9. CDR3 bases: TGTGCCAGCAGCCCACGCGGACAGGGTGTCTACAATGAGCAGTTCTTC. It is translated as CASSPRGQGVYNEQFF.

This clone was picked up one time. V gene TRBV24-1 combines with J gene TRBJ1-2; possibly TRBD1 for D (5 bases). The CDR3 has 21 residues. Deletions cut 0 bases from V and 5 bases from J, with 30 bases between. From germline, CDR1 is KGHDR and CDR2 SFDVKD. The DNA for the CDR3 is TGTGCCACCAGTGATTTGTTAGCCCGACAGAAACCCAGCTATGAGGGTTATGGCTACACCTTC. Translating gives CATSDLLARQKPSYEGYGYTF.

The chain recombines TRBV5-4 with TRBJ2-3; a weak D match, TRBD2 (6 bases). Germline-derived CDR1 and CDR2 are SGHNT and YYREEE (reference sequence). The ends were cut back, 0 bases at V and 0 bases at J, with 14 bases in the middle. This CDR3 is built from 17 residues. Written as DNA, the CDR3 is TGTGCCAGCAGCTTGGGTTTATGGGGGGTTAGCACAGATACGCAGTATTTT. Amino acid sequence: CASSLGLWGVSTDTQYF.